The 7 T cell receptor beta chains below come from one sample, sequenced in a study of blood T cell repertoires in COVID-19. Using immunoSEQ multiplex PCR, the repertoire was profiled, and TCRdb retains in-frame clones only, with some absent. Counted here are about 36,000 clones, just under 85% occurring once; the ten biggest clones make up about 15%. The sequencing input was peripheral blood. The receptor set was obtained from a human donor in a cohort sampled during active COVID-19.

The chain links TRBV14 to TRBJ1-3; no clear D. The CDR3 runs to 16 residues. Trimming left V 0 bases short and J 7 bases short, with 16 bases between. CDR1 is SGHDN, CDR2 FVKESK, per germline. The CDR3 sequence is CASSQDEGIYTNTIYF. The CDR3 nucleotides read TGTGCCAGCAGCCAAGATGAGGGAATCTACACCAACACCATATATTTT.

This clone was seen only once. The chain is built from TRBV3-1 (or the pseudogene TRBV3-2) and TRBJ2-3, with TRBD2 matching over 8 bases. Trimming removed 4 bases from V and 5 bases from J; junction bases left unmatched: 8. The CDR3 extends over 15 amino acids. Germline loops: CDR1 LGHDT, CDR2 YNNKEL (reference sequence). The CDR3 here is CASSPTGGLEDTQYF. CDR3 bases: TGTGCCAGCAGCCCCACGGGGGGGCTGGAAGATACGCAGTATTTT.

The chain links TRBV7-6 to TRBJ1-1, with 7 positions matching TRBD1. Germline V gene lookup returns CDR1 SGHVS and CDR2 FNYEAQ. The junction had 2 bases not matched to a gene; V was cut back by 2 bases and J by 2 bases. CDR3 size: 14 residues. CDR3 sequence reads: CASSLNRGNTEAFF. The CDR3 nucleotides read TGTGCCAGCAGCTTAAACAGGGGTAACACTGAAGCTTTCTTT.

The DNA of the CDR3 is TGTGCCAGCAGCTTGAGCCTGAGGGATACGCAGTATTTT. Translating gives CASSLSLRDTQYF. This chain joins TRBV5-8 and TRBJ2-3; no clear D. V lost 1 base, J lost 6 bases, and 9 bases lay in between. Germline V lookup: CDR1 SGHTS, CDR2 YDEGEE. The CDR3 covers 13 residues.

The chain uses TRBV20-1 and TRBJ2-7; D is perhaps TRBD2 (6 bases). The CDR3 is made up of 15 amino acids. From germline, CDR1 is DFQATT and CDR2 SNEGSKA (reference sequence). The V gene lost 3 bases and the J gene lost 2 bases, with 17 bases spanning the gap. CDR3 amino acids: CSASNYGGNTYEQYF. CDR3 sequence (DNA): TGCAGTGCTAGTAATTACGGGGGAAATACCTACGAGCAGTACTTC.

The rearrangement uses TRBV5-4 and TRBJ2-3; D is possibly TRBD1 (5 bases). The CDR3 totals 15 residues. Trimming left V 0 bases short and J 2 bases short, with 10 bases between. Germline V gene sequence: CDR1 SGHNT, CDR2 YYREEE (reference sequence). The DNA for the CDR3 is TGTGCCAGCAGCTTGGACCAGGGTTTCACAGATACGCAGTATTTT. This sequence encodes CASSLDQGFTDTQYF.

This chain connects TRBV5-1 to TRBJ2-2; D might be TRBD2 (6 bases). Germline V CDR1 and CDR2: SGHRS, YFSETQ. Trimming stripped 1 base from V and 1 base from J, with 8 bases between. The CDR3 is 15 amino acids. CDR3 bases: TGCGCCAGCAGCTTGCAAGCGGGGAACACCGGGGAGCTGTTTTTT. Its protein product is CASSLQAGNTGELFF.